This entry lists 16 T cell receptor gamma chains sequenced from one sample in a study of Vδ1+ human thymocytes. Antigens for these TCRs are unknown. RNA was extracted from the cells and then reverse transcribed. Pooled V-gene forward primers with one constant-region reverse primer generated the CDR3 amplicons by multiplex PCR. TCRdb applied CATT to the multiplex PCR reads for clone calling. The table has about 6,500 gamma-chain clones, roughly 40% seen once. Broader study findings: Thymic TRG and TRD repertoires appeared highly polyclonal.

The sequenced material came from Vdelta1+ gamma-delta thymocytes from the thymus. Specified subset: FACS-sorted CD3+ TCRalphabeta- TCRVdelta1+ TCRVdelta2- thymocytes. The origin of the receptors is a boy under two years old who had congenital heart surgery.

No V gene call was produced; the J gene was TRGJ1 or TRGJ2. This CDR3 contains 13 residues. The CDR3 region has the DNA TGTGCCACCTTTGACGGGAAGTATTATAAGAAACTCTTT. Residues: CATFDGKYYKKLF.

The chain recombines TRGV3 with TRGJ1 or TRGJ2. Assignment of the J gene here rests on matching the DNA to germline, because TCRdb gives none. Germline values: CDR1 VTNTFY, CDR2 YDVSTARD (reference sequence). The CDR3 totals 14 residues. Trimming cost V 1 base and J 7 bases; bases outside gene matches: 10. The CDR3 is CATWDSPVGYKKLF. The CDR3 DNA sequence: TGTGCCACCTGGGACAGCCCAGTTGGGTATAAGAAACTCTTT.

V gene TRGV3 combines with J gene TRGJ1 or TRGJ2. Here the J gene came from matching the DNA to germline, since TCRdb omits it. V gave up 0 bases and J gave up 3 bases; unmatched junction bases: 5. Germline V CDR1 and CDR2: VTNTFY, YDVSTARD (reference sequence). The CDR3 length is 14 residues. CDR3 DNA: TGTGCCACCTGGGACAGGACTCTTTATTATAAGAAACTCTTT. This sequence encodes CATWDRTLYYKKLF.

The rearrangement links TRGV8 to TRGJ1 or TRGJ2. The CDR3 loop spans 13 amino acids. The germline CDR1 and CDR2 sequences are VENAVY and YDSYNSRV. V shed 2 bases and J 5 bases; nucleotides not matched to a gene: 6. The CDR3, as DNA: TGTGCCACCTGGGATAAGGTCGATTATAAGAAACTCTTT. Translated, it gives CATWDKVDYKKLF.

The J gene is given as TRGJ1 or TRGJ2, and the V gene is not called. The CDR3 length is 12 residues. The CDR3 nucleotides read TGTGCCACCTGGTATGAGGGAGTTGAGAAACTCTTT. The encoded protein is CATWYEGVEKLF.

This clone was observed a few times. The chain combines TRGV5 with TRGJ1 or TRGJ2. The J gene was missing in TCRdb and was found by matching the end of the DNA to germline. With 3 bases clipped from V and 6 bases from J, the junction kept 2 bases outside the gene matches. Germline assignment: CDR1 VINAFY and CDR2 YDVSNSKD. The CDR3 runs to 11 residues. CDR3 DNA: TGTGCCACCTGGGACGTTTATAAGAAACTCTTT. Its translation is CATWDVYKKLF.

This rearrangement joins TRGV2 to TRGJ1 or TRGJ2. This CDR3 contains 13 residues. Germline V gene lookup returns CDR1 EGSNGY and CDR2 YDSYNSKV. V lost 0 bases to trimming and J lost 6 bases; unmatched junction nucleotides: 5. CDR3 region: CATWDGPLYKKLF. The CDR3 nucleotides read TGTGCCACCTGGGACGGGCCTCTTTATAAGAAACTCTTT.

This rearrangement joins TRGV3 to TRGJP1. Because TCRdb records no J gene, it was assigned here through a match of the DNA to germline. The CDR3 is 15 residues long. Germline V CDR1 and CDR2: VTNTFY, YDVSTARD (reference sequence). V gave up 2 bases and J gave up 4 bases; unmatched junction bases: 7. This CDR3 reads CATWDKRGTGWFKIF. The CDR3 bases are TGTGCCACCTGGGACAAGAGGGGCACTGGTTGGTTCAAGATATTT.

The V gene was left uncalled, and the J gene is TRGJ1 or TRGJ2. CDR3 length: 11 amino acids. The DNA for the CDR3 is TGTGCCACCTGTGATGGTTTGCGGAAACTCTTT. It specifies CATCDGLRKLF.

J is TRGJP1 and V is TRGV9. V lost 5 bases to trimming and J lost 3 bases; unmatched junction nucleotides: 6. The CDR3 length is 14 residues. CDR1 GITISATS and CDR2 ISYDGTV come from the germline V gene (reference sequence). CDR3 in amino acids: CALWARSTGWFKIF. Written as DNA, the CDR3 is TGTGCCTTGTGGGCTCGATCCACTGGTTGGTTCAAGATATTT.

The chain employs TRGV4 and TRGJP2. V was pared by 4 bases and J by 3 bases, with 2 bases of the junction left unmatched. The CDR3 has 13 residues. Germline CDR1 reads EGSTGY; CDR2 reads YDSYTSSV. The CDR3 spells CATWDRSDWIKTF. DNA for the CDR3: TGTGCCACCTGGGACCGTAGTGATTGGATCAAGACGTTT.

The gene calls are TRGV5 and TRGJ1 or TRGJ2. TCRdb supplies no J gene; here it was assigned by aligning the nucleotide sequence to germline. The J segment lost 8 bases and the V segment lost 5 bases, leaving 3 bases of the junction unmatched. The germline gives CDR1 VINAFY, CDR2 YDVSNSKD. The CDR3 is made up of 10 amino acids. CDR3 amino acids: CATWVDKKLF. CDR3 nucleotides: TGTGCCACCTGGGTGGATAAGAAACTCTTT.

The rearrangement joins TRGV3 to TRGJ1 or TRGJ2. TCRdb carries no J gene annotation; the J gene was assigned here by matching the DNA with germline. Germline CDR1 and CDR2: VTNTFY and YDVSTARD (reference sequence). The CDR3 contains 16 residues. Trimming at V came to 2 bases and at J to 0 bases, leaving 10 bases not matched to a gene. The CDR3 DNA follows: TGTGCCACCTGGGACAACCCCAGGCTGAATTATTATAAGAAACTCTTT. Protein sequence: CATWDNPRLNYYKKLF.

The chain carries TRGV4 and TRGJ1 or TRGJ2. TCRdb lists no J gene, so it was determined here by aligning the DNA to germline. V gave up 0 bases and J gave up 2 bases; unmatched junction bases: 13. Germline-derived CDR1 and CDR2 are EGSTGY and YDSYTSSV. The CDR3 contains 17 residues. Here the CDR3 reads CATWDGPIWMHYYKKLF. The CDR3 DNA reads as TGTGCCACCTGGGATGGGCCGATCTGGATGCATTATTATAAGAAACTCTTT.

As concerns this clone: Relative to the germline gene, one junction end is altered; a read error may explain this. The rearrangement uses TRGV4 and TRGJP2. The J gene is not listed in TCRdb, so it was assigned here from a DNA match to germline. Germline V CDR1 and CDR2: EGSTGY, YDSYTSSV. This CDR3 region has 15 residues. The CDR3 DNA is TGTGCCACCTGGGGTGGGCTAGGTAGTGATTGGATCAAGACGTTT. Translation: CATWGGLGSDWIKTF.

V and J are TRGV9 and TRGJ1 or TRGJ2. Germline V lookup: CDR1 GITISATS, CDR2 ISYDGTV (reference sequence). Losses at the gene ends were 6 bases for V and 6 bases for J; bases not matched to a gene: 5. CDR3 size: 11 residues. CDR3: CALWKPYKKLF. Written as DNA, the CDR3 is TGTGCCTTGTGGAAGCCTTATAAGAAACTCTTT.